In this sample, the clone carrying this T cell receptor (beta chain) turned up many times. Its specificity is not known. The sample belongs to a study of CD8 T cells in ankylosing spondylitis. Study-level points and caveats: Some motif variants had been reported before (in reactive arthritis synovial fluid and blood).

V was clipped by 5 bases and J by 3 bases, with 11 bases between them. The germline gives CDR1 MDHEN, CDR2 SYDVKM. CDR3 length: 13 amino acids. One entry per CDR3 protein, called by TCRdb with MiXCR from the 5' RACE reads. The data hold roughly 150,000 distinct CDR3 sequences, with roughly 31% observed a single time. Material for sequencing was synovial fluid, either unsorted or a sorted T cell fraction (not recorded which). The chain carries TRBV28 and TRBJ2-7; tentative D call: TRBD2 (6 bases). This receptor was obtained from a male donor with ankylosing spondylitis. Here the CDR3 DNA reads TGTGCCAGCAGTCTAGGGACTTTCTACGAGCAGTACTTC. It encodes CASSLGTFYEQYF.